Following are 28 T cell receptor beta chains from one sample sequenced in a study of identifying expanded T cells in peripheral blood. The method was immunoSEQ multiplex PCR; TCRdb's version includes in-frame clones alone and lacks a portion of them. In the table there are about 100,000 clones, over 70% of which are singletons. Sequenced input: blood. All receptors derive from a person between 18 and 75 years old in good health.

A few counts support this clone. V is TRBV6-1 and J is TRBJ1-2; D not resolved. The ends were cut back, 1 base at V and 4 bases at J, with 7 bases in the middle. The length of the CDR3 is 13 residues. Per germline, CDR1 MNHNS and CDR2 SASEGT. For the CDR3, the DNA is TGTGCCAGCAGTGAAGGTCGGCGCTATGGCTACACCTTC. The encoded protein is CASSEGRRYGYTF.

J is TRBJ2-1 and V is TRBV7-2; TRBD1 matches at 8 bases. After removal of 4 bases from V and 9 bases from J, the junction contained 8 bases not matched to a gene. The CDR3 spans 14 residues. Per the germline V gene, CDR1 is SGHTA and CDR2 is FQGNSA. In nucleotides, the CDR3 is TGTGCCAGCAGCTCGGAGACAGGGGTGGGTGAGCAGTTCTTC. Amino acid sequence: CASSSETGVGEQFF.

This clone has more than one count but fewer than ten. Other DNA sequences in the same sample also yield this CDR3. This sequence joins TRBV6-1 and TRBJ1-3; D unresolved. The CDR3 is made up of 14 amino acids. V shed 3 bases and J shed 0 bases, with 6 bases lying between them. Per germline, CDR1 MNHNS and CDR2 SASEGT. The DNA for the CDR3 is TGTGCCAGCAGTGACGGAAACTCTGGAAACACCATATATTTT. Protein product: CASSDGNSGNTIYF.

This sequence joins TRBV21-1 and TRBJ2-5; the table's D call, TRBD1, was not checked against the DNA. TRBV21-1 is recorded as a pseudogene. The CDR3 extends over 15 amino acids. Here the CDR3 DNA reads TGTGCCAGCAGCAAGTGTAGGGGGCCGGCAGAGACCCAGTACTTC. It is translated as CASSKCRGPAETQYF.

The rearrangement joins TRBV5-6 to TRBJ2-6; 8 bases line up with TRBD1. The germline V gene has CDR1 SGHDT and CDR2 YYEEEE. The V gene end was trimmed by 5 bases and the J gene end by 0 bases; junction bases not matched to a gene: 10. The CDR3 length is 18 residues. The CDR3 DNA reads as TGTGCCAGCAGGTACCTGGACAGGGACTTCTCTGGGGCCAACGTCCTGACTTTC. Translated, it gives CASRYLDRDFSGANVLTF.

This chain joins TRBV5-1 and TRBJ1-4, with TRBD1 matching 8 bases. The CDR3 is made up of 14 amino acids. Germline values: CDR1 SGHRS, CDR2 YFSETQ. The J segment lost 12 bases and the V segment lost 3 bases, leaving 10 bases of the junction unmatched. In DNA form, the CDR3 reads TGCGCCAGCAGCTCTACAGGGGGGCCTTCGGAACTGTTTTTT. Translation gives CASSSTGGPSELFF. Full variable domain (remainder filled in from reference TRBV5-1 and TRBJ1-4): KAGVTQTPRYLIKTRGQQVTLSCSPISGHRSVSWYQQTPGQGLQFLFEYFSETQRNKGNFPGRFSGRQFSNSRSEMNVSTLELGDSALYLCASSSTGGPSELFFGSGTQLSVL.

The chain employs TRBV7-2 and TRBJ1-5; 7 bases match TRBD1. J gave up 4 bases and V 1 base, and 4 bases lay outside the gene matches. This CDR3 has 15 amino acids. Germline CDR1 is SGHTA and CDR2 is FQGNSA. The CDR3 region is CASSLEGARNQPQHF. For the CDR3, the DNA is TGTGCCAGCAGCTTAGAGGGGGCTCGAAATCAGCCCCAGCATTTT.

The chain recombines TRBV29-1 with TRBJ2-7; TRBD1 matches 10 bases. Per germline, CDR1 SQVTM and CDR2 ANQGSEA. The V gene end was trimmed by 4 bases and the J gene end by 4 bases; junction bases not matched to a gene: 10. The CDR3 runs 15 residues. The CDR3 DNA reads as TGCAGCGTTGGGAACCCTGGGGACAGGGGATACGAGCAGTACTTC. This codes for CSVGNPGDRGYEQYF.

This clone has only one observation. The rearrangement links TRBV4-3 to TRBJ2-2, with D possibly being TRBD2 (6 bases). V was cut by 3 bases and J by 4 bases, with 15 bases left in between. In germline, CDR1 is LGHNA, CDR2 YSLEER. This CDR3 spans 16 amino acids. CDR3 protein: CASSQGWGEATGELFF. The CDR3 coding sequence is TGCGCCAGCAGCCAGGGGTGGGGGGAAGCCACCGGGGAGCTGTTTTTT.

This chain connects TRBV6-5 to TRBJ1-5; perhaps TRBD1 as D (5 bases). The length of the CDR3 is 12 residues. The germline CDR1 and CDR2 sequences are MNHEY and SVGAGI. Trimming stripped 6 bases from V and 5 bases from J, with 8 bases between. This chain's CDR3 is CASRGGDQPQHF. In DNA form, the CDR3 reads TGTGCCAGCAGGGGGGGAGATCAGCCCCAGCATTTT.

The chain recombines TRBV19 with TRBJ2-5; D is perhaps TRBD1 (6 bases). Germline V gene data show CDR1 as LNHDA and CDR2 as SQIVND (reference sequence). The length of the CDR3 is 14 residues. Trimming shortened V by 4 bases and J by 3 bases, and 12 bases separated the two germline ends. The CDR3 sequence: CASSSRGWEETQYF. The CDR3 DNA is TGTGCCAGTAGTAGCAGGGGTTGGGAAGAGACCCAGTACTTC.

The rearrangement joins TRBV18 to TRBJ1-5; no definite D call. V was pared by 0 bases and J by 0 bases, with 3 bases between. The CDR3 totals 14 residues. Germline lookup yields CDR1 KGHSH and CDR2 LQKENI. CDR3 sequence: CASSPPGSNQPQHF. The DNA of the CDR3 is TGTGCCAGCTCACCACCGGGTAGCAATCAGCCCCAGCATTTT.

The chain combines TRBV10-3 with TRBJ2-6; D remains ambiguous. The CDR3 is 14 residues long. The germline V gene has CDR1 ENHRY and CDR2 SYGVKD. The germline V and J ends were trimmed by 5 bases and 1 base, with 6 bases remaining between them. The chain's CDR3 is CAISLGSGANVLTF. The CDR3 bases are TGTGCCATCAGTTTAGGGTCTGGGGCCAACGTCCTGACTTTC.

This clone came up a few times. The V and J genes are TRBV30 and TRBJ2-5, with TRBD2 as a possible D gene (6 bases). This CDR3 has 13 residues. The germline V gene encodes CDR1 GTSNPN and CDR2 SVGIG (reference sequence). V lost 3 bases and J 4 bases, leaving 12 bases between the germline ends. CDR3 sequence: CAWSPQGGETQYF. CDR3 sequence (DNA): TGTGCCTGGAGCCCTCAGGGAGGAGAGACCCAGTACTTC.

The gene calls are TRBV27 and TRBJ2-7, with 7 bases aligning to TRBD2. The length of the CDR3 is 14 residues. Germline CDR1 is MNHEY and CDR2 is SMNVEV (reference sequence). J gave up 2 bases and V 3 bases, and 4 bases lay outside the gene matches. The CDR3, as DNA: TGTGCCAGCAGTTTTTTGGGGAGGGCCTACGAGCAGTACTTC. The encoded protein is CASSFLGRAYEQYF.

This chain uses TRBV2 with TRBJ1-5, with 11 bases matching TRBD1. V dropped 6 bases and J dropped 7; count of bases not matched to a gene: 5. The germline CDR1 and CDR2 sequences are SNHLY and FYNNEI. CDR3 size: 14 residues. CDR3 residues: CASSRDRGGQPQHF. The CDR3 DNA sequence: TGTGCCAGCAGCCGGGACAGGGGGGGACAGCCCCAGCATTTT.

Notes on this clone: A read error may produce the germline difference seen at one junction end. The chain is built from TRBV29-1 and TRBJ1-1, with a weak D call TRBD1 (6 bases). The germline CDR1 and CDR2 sequences are SQVTM and ANQGSEA. This CDR3 contains 13 residues. The CDR3 region has the DNA TGCAGCGCCTTACTCACAGGGAACCCTGAAGCTTTCTTT. This codes for CSALLTGNPEAFF.

V is TRBV7-6 and J is TRBJ1-1; no definite D call. The germline V gene encodes CDR1 SGHVS and CDR2 FNYEAQ. The V and J ends lost 4 bases and 1 base respectively, with 13 bases between them. The CDR3 sequence is 15 residues long. The CDR3 region has the DNA TGTGCCAGCAGCTCCCCGGCGACGGGGAACACTGAAGCTTTCTTT. This codes for CASSSPATGNTEAFF.

The genes are TRBV5-1 and TRBJ2-2; 10 bases are shared with TRBD1. This CDR3 has 15 residues. With V trimmed by 3 bases and J by 6 bases, 5 bases remained unmatched. Germline V gene sequence: CDR1 SGHRS, CDR2 YFSETQ. The DNA for the CDR3 is TGCGCCAGCAGCTGGTCCGGGACAGGGGCCGGGGAGCTGTTTTTT. This encodes CASSWSGTGAGELFF.

The V call is TRBV11-1, the J call TRBJ2-1; 8 bases are shared with TRBD2. With V trimmed by 5 bases and J by 4 bases, 7 bases remained unmatched. From germline, CDR1 is SGHAT and CDR2 FQDESV (reference sequence). This CDR3 is built from 15 residues. The CDR3 DNA is TGTGCCAGCAGCCCGGGGCGGGGGGATTACAATGAGCAGTTCTTC. This sequence encodes CASSPGRGDYNEQFF.

This clone was seen a single time. J is TRBJ2-2 and V is TRBV19, with 9 nucleotides matching TRBD2. V lost 4 bases to trimming and J lost 6 bases; unmatched junction nucleotides: 6. CDR3 length equals 15 residues. Germline V gene lookup returns CDR1 LNHDA and CDR2 SQIVND (reference sequence). CDR3: CASSTGTSLPGELFF. The DNA of the CDR3 is TGTGCCAGTAGTACGGGGACTAGCTTGCCCGGGGAGCTGTTTTTT.

This chain connects TRBV6-4 to TRBJ2-5; perhaps TRBD1 as D (6 bases). V shed 10 bases and J shed 4 bases, with 22 bases lying between them. CDR1 is MRHNA and CDR2 is SNTAGT in the germline V gene. CDR3 length: 15 amino acids. The chain's CDR3 is CATAEVAGERETQYF. In DNA form, the CDR3 reads TGTGCCACCGCCGAGGTGGCAGGGGAAAGAGAGACCCAGTACTTC.

The chain recombines TRBV6-1 with TRBJ1-1, with unresolved D. The CDR3 totals 13 residues. Trimming removed 8 bases from V and 5 bases from J, with 15 bases in between. Germline lookup yields CDR1 MNHNS and CDR2 SASEGT. The CDR3 here is CASEDQVGTEAFF. CDR3 DNA: TGTGCCAGCGAAGACCAAGTCGGGACTGAAGCTTTCTTT.

The chain recombines TRBV19 with TRBJ1-2, with 10 bases that match TRBD1. V shed 0 bases and J 4 bases; nucleotides not matched to a gene: 5. This CDR3 is built from 16 residues. Germline V CDR1 and CDR2: LNHDA, SQIVND (reference sequence). This chain's CDR3 is CASSIDRQGAGYGYTF. The CDR3 nucleotides read TGTGCCAGTAGTATAGACCGACAGGGGGCAGGCTATGGCTACACCTTC.

This clone was picked up one time. The rearrangement joins TRBV14 to TRBJ1-3, with D maybe TRBD1 (5 bases). CDR1 is SGHDN, CDR2 FVKESK, per germline. The germline V and J ends were trimmed by 7 bases and 4 bases, with 14 bases remaining between them. The CDR3 contains 14 residues. The CDR3 bases are TGTGCCAGCACCGCAGGGACGTCGGGAAACACCATATATTTT. Translating gives CASTAGTSGNTIYF.

The chain combines TRBV19 with TRBJ2-5, with D hard to call. The V end was cut by 3 bases, the J end by 1 base, with 6 bases between. Germline CDR1 LNHDA, CDR2 SQIVND (reference sequence). The CDR3 consists of 13 residues. This CDR3 reads CASSMVTQETQYF. Written as DNA, the CDR3 is TGTGCCAGTAGTATGGTGACCCAAGAGACCCAGTACTTC. Using reference TRBV19 and TRBJ2-5 for the parts outside the CDR3, the full variable domain is DGGITQSPKYLFRKEGQNVTLSCEQNLNHDAMYWYRQDPGQGLRLIYYSQIVNDFQKGDIAEGYSVSREKKESFPLTVTSAQKNPTAFYLCASSMVTQETQYFGPGTRLLVL.

The chain recombines TRBV2 with TRBJ2-4; a possible D gene is TRBD1 (5 bases). V was cut by 1 base and J by 2 bases, with 9 bases left in between. The CDR3 covers 15 residues. Looked up from germline, CDR1 is SNHLY and CDR2 is FYNNEI. The DNA for the CDR3 is TGTGCCAGCAGTGAAGAAGGGGATCCCAAAAACATTCAGTACTTC. Translating it yields CASSEEGDPKNIQYF.

This clone was found once. DNA for the CDR3: TGTGCCAGCTCACCGGAGGTTGAGCGGGGGTACCAAGAGACCCAGTACTTC. It encodes CASSPEVERGYQETQYF. The chain carries TRBV18 and TRBJ2-5; TRBD2 agrees at 8 bases. Germline V gene sequence: CDR1 KGHSH, CDR2 LQKENI. The ends lost 3 bases at V and 0 bases at J; junction bases unmatched: 9. The CDR3 totals 17 residues.